This T cell receptor beta chain was sequenced in a study of vaccination effects on CD4 cells after COVID-19. With respect to this clone: Its matching antigen is unknown. Other DNA sequences in the same sample also yield this CDR3.

Profiling relied on immunoSEQ multiplex PCR, and the TCRdb table lists in-frame clones only, not all of them. Here the sample spans around 83,000 clones, 60% to 80% being singletons. CDR1 and CDR2 (germline): KGHSH, LQKENI. V shed 2 bases and J shed 2 bases, with 6 bases lying between them. CDR3 length: 13 residues. Expansion of antigen-specific CD4+ T cells with viral peptide pools was carried out by the ViraFEST assay before sequencing. The authors isolated CD4+ T cells after 10 days of culture. Specimen: CD4+ T cells from PBMCs cultured with HCoV-229E spike peptides, collected before COVID-19 vaccination. The clonotype originates from a human donor who received a COVID-19 vaccine. The chain couples TRBV18 to TRBJ2-5, with D tentatively TRBD1 (6 bases). CDR3: CASSPGQQETQYF. In DNA, the CDR3 is TGTGCCAGCTCACCAGGACAGCAAGAGACCCAGTACTTC.